This entry concerns a single T cell receptor (beta chain). Antigen: not known. The sample is drawn from a study of cytomegalovirus exposure and HLA in healthy donors. Overall study context: An early release of data contained approximately 80 million unique TCRs, which came from HLA-typed donors.

Study-wide points: The classifier was said to identify cytomegalovirus status with high specificity and sensitivity. Serostatus for CMV was the only available immune exposure information. Some highly shared sequence variants likely arose as a pipeline artifact.

This PCR relied on a set of 60 Vbeta primers and 13 Jbeta primers. Produced via immunoSEQ multiplex PCR; TCRdb's table is partial and in-frame only. Of 150,000 to 200,000 clones listed, around 81% were seen once; the top ten hold about 2.2%. This TCR was sampled from a woman between 25 and 40 years old in good health and CMV-seronegative. Sequencing input: PBMCs.

CDR3 protein: CASRRGRSNTGELFF. In nucleotides, the CDR3 is TGCGCCAGCCGCAGGGGCAGGTCGAACACCGGGGAGCTGTTTTTT. The chain carries TRBV10-1 and TRBJ2-2, with TRBD1 as a possible D gene (6 bases). From germline, CDR1 is WNHNN and CDR2 SYGVQD (reference sequence). The CDR3 runs to 15 residues. V shed 8 bases and J shed 0 bases, with 13 bases lying between them.